A single T cell receptor (beta chain) is shown here with its context. This sample was taken from a study of monozygotic twins with inflammatory bowel disease. Germline V gene data show CDR1 as SGHRS and CDR2 as YFSETQ. This CDR3 has 15 amino acids. UMIs that included a 6-nucleotide sample barcode were added by template switching, which took place during cDNA synthesis. One entry per CDR3 protein, without DNA, is what TCRdb gives after re-calling the 5' RACE reads. The repertoire table contains about 450,000 distinct CDR3 sequences. The receptor's source is a human donor with ulcerative colitis or Crohn's disease, or a healthy co-twin of an affected twin (not recorded which). The chain carries TRBV5-1 and TRBJ2-1; TCRdb gives TRBD1 as the D gene, but with no DNA this cannot be confirmed. The material sequenced was blood. CDR3 residues: CASSNRGEVYNEQFF.